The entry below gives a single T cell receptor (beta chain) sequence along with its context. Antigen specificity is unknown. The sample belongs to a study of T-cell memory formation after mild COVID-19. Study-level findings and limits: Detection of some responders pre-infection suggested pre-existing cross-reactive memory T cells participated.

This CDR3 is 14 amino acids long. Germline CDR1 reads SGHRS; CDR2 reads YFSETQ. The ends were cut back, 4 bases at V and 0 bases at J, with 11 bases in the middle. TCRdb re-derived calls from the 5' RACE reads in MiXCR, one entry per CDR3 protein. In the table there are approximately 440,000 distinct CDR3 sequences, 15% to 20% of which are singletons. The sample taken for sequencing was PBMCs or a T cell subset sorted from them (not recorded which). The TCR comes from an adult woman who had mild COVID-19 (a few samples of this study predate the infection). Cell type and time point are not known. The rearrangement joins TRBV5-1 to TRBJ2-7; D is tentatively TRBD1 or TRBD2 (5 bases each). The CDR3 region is CASSPEGISYEQYF. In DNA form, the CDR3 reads TGCGCCAGCAGCCCTGAGGGGATCTCCTACGAGCAGTACTTC.